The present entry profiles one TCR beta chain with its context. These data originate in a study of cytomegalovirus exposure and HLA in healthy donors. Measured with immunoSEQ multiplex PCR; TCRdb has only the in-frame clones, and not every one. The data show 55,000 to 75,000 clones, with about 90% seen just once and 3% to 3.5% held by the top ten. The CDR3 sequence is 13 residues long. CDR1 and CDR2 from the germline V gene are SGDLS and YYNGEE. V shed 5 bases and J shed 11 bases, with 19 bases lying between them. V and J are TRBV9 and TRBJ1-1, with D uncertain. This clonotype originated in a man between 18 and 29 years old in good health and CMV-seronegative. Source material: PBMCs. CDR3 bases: TGTGCCAGCAGTTCTAGATCCGACTTGGTGGCTTTCTTT. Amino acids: CASSSRSDLVAFF.